This T cell receptor (beta chain) derives from a study of response to subunit inactivated influenza vaccine. The CDR3 is 14 residues long. The germline V and J ends were trimmed by 0 bases and 4 bases, with 7 bases remaining between them. CDR1 is LGHNA and CDR2 is YSLEER in the germline V gene. TCRdb analysed the RT-PCR reads with MiXCR anew, one entry per CDR3 protein. This sample has fewer than 700,000 distinct CDR3 sequences, with roughly 13% found just once. This clonotype was found many times. The antigen remains undetermined. Regarding the study as a whole: It was the authors' suggestion that each seasonal influenza vaccination recruits few new T cells.

Here the sequenced sample was PBMCs from blood, taken about 40 days after vaccination. This chain uses TRBV4-3 with TRBJ1-3; D not resolved. This sequence originates from a man aged 50 or older who received an inactivated influenza vaccine. In DNA, the CDR3 is TGCGCCAGCAGCCAAGATGTGCAGGGAAACACCATATATTTT. Its protein product is CASSQDVQGNTIYF.